This passage covers 25 T cell receptor beta chains from one sample sequenced in a study of blood T cells in healthy people across ages. A sample-barcoded 5' primer and a J-beta primer mix were used in a second PCR of about 7 to 12 cycles. TCRdb used MiXCR to reprocess the 5' RACE reads, holding one entry per CDR3 protein. The sample shows approximately 680,000 distinct CDR3 sequences, roughly 32% of them seen only once. Sequenced sample: blood. The source of these receptors is a woman of 80 years or more in good health.

Notes on this clonotype: Given a much more abundant clone one base away, this may be a read error. V usage is TRBV29-1 and J usage is TRBJ1-2; D unresolved. This CDR3 spans 12 amino acids. Germline V gene sequence: CDR1 SQVTM, CDR2 ANQGSEA. The CDR3: CRGARALYGYTF. CDR3 nucleotides: TGCAGGGGCGCTCGGGCGCTCTATGGCTACACCTTC. Based on the CDR3 plus reference TRBV29-1 and TRBJ1-2, the full variable domain is SAVISQKPSRDICQRGTSLTIQCQVDSQVTMMFWYRQQPGQSLTLIATANQGSEATYESGFVIDKFPISRPNLTFSTLTVSNMSPEDSSIYLCRGARALYGYTFGSGTRLTVV.

The rearrangement joins TRBV13 to TRBJ2-3; D unclear. Trimming removed 5 bases at V and 5 bases at J, with 17 bases between. The germline CDR1 and CDR2 sequences are PRHDT and FYEKMQ (reference sequence). This CDR3 has 15 amino acids. This CDR3 is CASSALTWSVDTQYF. CDR3 nucleotides: TGTGCCAGCAGCGCCTTGACATGGTCGGTAGATACGCAGTATTTT.

The J gene is TRBJ2-7, the V gene TRBV29-1, with D perhaps matching TRBD2 (6 bases). V gave up 5 bases and J gave up 2 bases, with 16 bases separating them. Per the germline V gene, CDR1 is SQVTM and CDR2 is ANQGSEA. The CDR3 is made up of 14 amino acids. This chain's CDR3 is CSVRRGHPTYEQYF. CDR3 nucleotides: TGCAGCGTTCGGCGGGGCCATCCAACCTACGAGCAGTACTTC.

The sample holds many counts of this clonotype. This chain connects TRBV7-2 to TRBJ1-2; TRBD1 is a possible D gene (5 bases). Per germline, CDR1 SGHTA and CDR2 FQGNSA. This CDR3 has 14 amino acids. The V gene lost 5 bases and the J gene lost 6 bases, with 16 bases spanning the gap. For the CDR3, the DNA is TGTGCCAGCAGCCCCTATGCAGGGCGGGATGGCTACACCTTC. This codes for CASSPYAGRDGYTF.

With respect to this clonotype: Given a much more abundant clone one base away, this may be a read error. The V and J genes are TRBV15 and TRBJ2-3; D not certain. The CDR3 loop spans 14 amino acids. Trimming removed 0 bases at V and 2 bases at J, with 6 bases between. Looked up from germline, CDR1 is LNHNV and CDR2 is YYDKDF (reference sequence). This chain's CDR3 is CATSRDRHTDTQYF. As DNA, the CDR3 is TGTGCCACCAGCAGAGATCGCCACACAGATACGCAGTATTTT.

This clonotype has a count of ten or more. This sequence joins TRBV6-2 or TRBV6-3 and TRBJ2-7, with a weak D call TRBD2 (5 bases). The CDR3 totals 15 residues. Germline CDR1 is MNHEY and CDR2 is SVGEGT. Trimming removed 1 base at V and 2 bases at J, with 12 bases between. CDR3 sequence (DNA): TGTGCCAGCAGTTACTATGGAGGCGGACCCTACGAGCAGTACTTC. This gives the protein CASSYYGGGPYEQYF.

This clonotype occurred a few times. The chain is built from TRBV5-6 and TRBJ2-7; weak D call: TRBD1 (5 bases). The V end lost 5 bases, the J end lost 6 bases, and 12 bases lay between the germline ends. In germline, CDR1 is SGHDT, CDR2 YYEEEE. The CDR3 has 12 residues. The CDR3 DNA reads as TGTGCCAGCAGGCTGCAGGGATTCGAGCAGTACTTC. This gives the protein CASRLQGFEQYF. Full variable domain (outside the CDR3, taken from reference TRBV5-6 and TRBJ2-7): DAGVTQSPTHLIKTRGQQVTLRCSPKSGHDTVSWYQQALGQGPQFIFQYYEEEERQRGNFPDRFSGHQFPNYSSELNVNALLLGDSALYLCASRLQGFEQYFGPGTRLTVT.

At least ten counts were recorded for this clonotype. The V and J genes are TRBV20-1 and TRBJ2-6, with D possibly TRBD1 on 5 matching bases. Trimming shortened V by 0 bases and J by 2 bases, and 14 bases separated the two germline ends. The CDR3 runs 17 residues. CDR1 is DFQATT, CDR2 SNEGSKA, per germline (reference sequence). CDR3 nucleotide sequence: TGCAGTGCTAGAGATCGGCAGGGTTTTACTGGGGCCAACGTCCTGACTTTC. Protein sequence: CSARDRQGFTGANVLTF.

This clonotype showed up many times. This chain joins TRBV9 and TRBJ2-7; 11 nucleotides align to TRBD1. CDR3 length equals 15 residues. From germline, CDR1 is SGDLS and CDR2 YYNGEE. Germline trimming cut 3 bases from V and 1 base from J; bases unmatched to any gene: 3. The CDR3 spells CASSAGTGGSYEQYF. DNA of the CDR3: TGTGCCAGCAGCGCCGGGACAGGGGGTTCCTACGAGCAGTACTTC.

The chain couples TRBV12-3 or TRBV12-4 to TRBJ2-3; D not certain. With 7 bases removed from V and 1 base from J, the gap between germline ends came to 3 bases. This CDR3 spans 11 amino acids. This CDR3 reads CASMRTDTQYF. Here the CDR3 DNA reads TGTGCCAGCATGCGCACAGATACGCAGTATTTT.

This clonotype was observed a handful of times. V gene TRBV20-1 combines with J gene TRBJ2-5, with 9 bases identical to TRBD2. The CDR3 contains 13 residues. V gave up 4 bases and J gave up 5 bases; unmatched junction bases: 5. In germline, CDR1 is DFQATT, CDR2 SNEGSKA (reference sequence). The CDR3 bases are TGCAGTGCTATGCGGGGGGGGGAGGAGACCCAGTACTTC. Translating it yields CSAMRGGEETQYF.

The CDR3: CASSIVEALGGYTF. The CDR3 DNA reads as TGTGCCAGTAGTATAGTCGAGGCCCTGGGAGGCTACACCTTC. This sequence joins TRBV19 and TRBJ1-2, with D uncertain. This CDR3 contains 14 residues. Per the germline V gene, CDR1 is LNHDA and CDR2 is SQIVND (reference sequence). Trimming left V 1 base short and J 8 bases short, with 14 bases between.

This clonotype was recorded many times. V and J are TRBV7-6 and TRBJ2-3; D is ambiguous. The V gene lost 2 bases and the J gene lost 2 bases, with 11 bases spanning the gap. This CDR3 has 15 residues. Germline V gives CDR1 SGHVS, CDR2 FNYEAQ. Here the CDR3 DNA reads TGTGCCAGCAGCTTACAGAGACGGATCACAGATACGCAGTATTTT. Amino acids: CASSLQRRITDTQYF. Based on the CDR3 plus reference TRBV7-6 and TRBJ2-3, the full variable domain is GAGVSQSPRYKVTKRGQDVALRCDPISGHVSLYWYRQALGQGPEFLTYFNYEAQQDKSGLPNDRFSAERPEGSISTLTIQRTEQRDSAMYRCASSLQRRITDTQYFGPGTRLTVL.

The CDR3 loop reads CASRRDRAERNTIYF. The CDR3 coding sequence is TGTGCCAGCAGACGCGACAGGGCCGAGAGAAACACCATATATTTT. This sequence joins TRBV6-5 and TRBJ1-3, with 7 bases lining up with TRBD1. Trimming removed 6 bases from V and 5 bases from J; junction bases left unmatched: 10. The CDR3 is 15 residues long. Germline V gene lookup returns CDR1 MNHEY and CDR2 SVGAGI.

The table lists this clonotype with many counts. The rearrangement links TRBV20-1 to TRBJ1-1, with 9 bases that match TRBD1. Germline V lookup: CDR1 DFQATT, CDR2 SNEGSKA (reference sequence). The CDR3 spans 13 residues. The V gene end was trimmed by 6 bases and the J gene end by 4 bases; junction bases not matched to a gene: 6. The CDR3 sequence is CSAKTGGITEAFF. The CDR3 bases are TGCAGTGCAAAGACAGGGGGGATCACTGAAGCTTTCTTT.

At least ten counts were recorded for this clonotype. The chain employs TRBV28 and TRBJ2-3; 12 nucleotides match TRBD2. Unmatched junction bases numbered 7, after V lost 8 bases and J lost 1 base. The CDR3 is 16 amino acids. Germline CDR1 is MDHEN and CDR2 is SYDVKM. The CDR3 DNA reads TGTGCCAGCTCGGTACTAGCGGGGGGAGGCACAGATACGCAGTATTTT. It translates to CASSVLAGGGTDTQYF.

This clonotype was seen only a few times. The V call is TRBV29-1, the J call TRBJ1-1, with unresolved D. The V end was cut by 4 bases, the J end by 0 bases, with 9 bases between. This CDR3 region has 13 residues. From germline, CDR1 is SQVTM and CDR2 ANQGSEA. CDR3 sequence reads: CSVVGRLNTEAFF. The CDR3 bases are TGCAGCGTTGTCGGCAGGCTGAACACTGAAGCTTTCTTT.

There are many counts of this clonotype. The gene calls are TRBV29-1 and TRBJ2-3, with D perhaps given as TRBD1 or TRBD2 (5 bases each). The CDR3 has 15 amino acids. The V and J ends lost 2 bases and 1 base respectively, with 13 bases between them. Germline V gene data show CDR1 as SQVTM and CDR2 as ANQGSEA. The CDR3 spells CSVEPGAIGTDTQYF. The CDR3 DNA follows: TGCAGCGTTGAACCCGGGGCGATTGGCACAGATACGCAGTATTTT.

A remark on this clonotype: The junction shows a germline mismatch at one end, possibly a read error. V gene TRBV6-1 combines with J gene TRBJ2-3; the D gene is possibly TRBD2 (6 bases). The CDR3 has 14 amino acids. Germline-derived CDR1 and CDR2 are MNHNS and SASEGT. The CDR3 coding sequence is TGTGCCATCAGTGGCACTAGCACCAGGGATACGCAGTATTTT. Amino acids: CAISGTSTRDTQYF.

The chain uses TRBV5-1 and TRBJ2-5; D gene ambiguous. The CDR3 is 13 residues long. The germline gives CDR1 SGHRS, CDR2 YFSETQ. Trimming cost V 3 bases and J 5 bases, with 11 bases left between them. In DNA form, the CDR3 reads TGCGCCAGCAGCTCCGATCAGGAGGAGACCCAGTACTTC. It is translated as CASSSDQEETQYF.

This clonotype was observed a few times. The V call is TRBV28, the J call TRBJ1-1; 7 positions agree with TRBD1. Germline V gene data show CDR1 as MDHEN and CDR2 as SYDVKM. Trimming removed 2 bases from V and 11 bases from J; junction bases left unmatched: 8. The CDR3 runs 13 residues. The CDR3 bases are TGTGCCAGCAGTTTAATAGACAGGGCCCCGGCTTTCTTT. The encoded protein is CASSLIDRAPAFF.

This clonotype was seen more than once but under ten times. The chain is built from TRBV20-1 and TRBJ2-1, with D possibly TRBD2 on 5 matching bases. The ends were cut back, 0 bases at V and 0 bases at J, with 12 bases in the middle. CDR1 is DFQATT and CDR2 is SNEGSKA in the germline V gene (reference sequence). The CDR3 sequence is 16 residues long. The CDR3 is CSARDHSGGSYNEQFF. CDR3 nucleotide sequence: TGCAGTGCTAGAGACCACAGCGGAGGCTCCTACAATGAGCAGTTCTTC.

With regard to this clonotype: It may be a read error: a sequence one base away is much more abundant. The CDR3 ends on some other residue instead of the conserved phenylalanine or tryptophan, so this is likely a read error. The chain couples TRBV18 to TRBJ1-5; no definite D call. Trimming took off 3 bases at V and 9 bases at J, with 12 bases between the two ends. CDR3 length equals 13 residues. CDR1 is KGHSH, CDR2 LQKENI, per germline. The CDR3 spells CASSPEALGPQHV. In nucleotides, the CDR3 is TGTGCCAGCTCACCCGAGGCGCTGGGGCCCCAGCATGTT.

This clonotype was recorded many times. The rearrangement uses TRBV6-2 or TRBV6-3 and TRBJ2-7; D is ambiguous. The CDR3 is 14 residues long. V lost 2 bases to trimming and J lost 6 bases, with 14 bases between them. Germline V CDR1 and CDR2: MNHEY, SVGEGT. CDR3 loop: CASSYVQSGLEQYF. CDR3 in DNA: TGTGCCAGCAGTTACGTCCAGTCTGGTCTCGAGCAGTACTTC.

In this sample, this clonotype turned up a few times. A much bigger clone sits one base away, suggesting this may be a read error. The rearrangement links TRBV6-5 to TRBJ2-6, with D possibly TRBD1 on 5 matching bases. The CDR3 runs 16 residues. Germline lookup yields CDR1 MNHEY and CDR2 SVGAGI. CDR3 in DNA: TGTGCCAGCAGAGGTGACCCAACCTCTGGGGCCAACGTCCGGACTTTC. Its protein is CASRGDPTSGANVRTF.